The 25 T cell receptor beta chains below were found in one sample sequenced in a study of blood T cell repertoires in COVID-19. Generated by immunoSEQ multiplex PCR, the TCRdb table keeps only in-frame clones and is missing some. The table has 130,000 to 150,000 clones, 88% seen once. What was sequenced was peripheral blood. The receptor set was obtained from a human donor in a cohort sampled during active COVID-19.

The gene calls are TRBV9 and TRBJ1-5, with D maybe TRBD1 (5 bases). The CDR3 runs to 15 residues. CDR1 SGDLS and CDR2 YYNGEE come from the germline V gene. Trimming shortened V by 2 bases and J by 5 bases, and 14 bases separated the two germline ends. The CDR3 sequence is CASSVSAGRHQPQHF. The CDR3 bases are TGTGCCAGCAGCGTGTCCGCAGGGAGGCATCAGCCCCAGCATTTT. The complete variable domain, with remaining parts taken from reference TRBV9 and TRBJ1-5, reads DSGVTQTPKHLITATGQRVTLRCSPRSGDLSVYWYQQSLDQGLQFLIQYYNGEERAKGNILERFSAQQFPDLHSELNLSSLELGDSALYFCASSVSAGRHQPQHFGDGTRLSIL.

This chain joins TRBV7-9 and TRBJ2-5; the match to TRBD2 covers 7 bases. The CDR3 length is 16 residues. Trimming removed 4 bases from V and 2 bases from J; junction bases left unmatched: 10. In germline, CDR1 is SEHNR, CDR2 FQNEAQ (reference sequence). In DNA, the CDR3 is TGTGCCAGCAGCTCACTAGCGTACCAAAGACAAGAGACCCAGTACTTC. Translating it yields CASSSLAYQRQETQYF. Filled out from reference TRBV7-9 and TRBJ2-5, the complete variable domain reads DTGVSQNPRHKITKRGQNVTFRCDPISEHNRLYWYRQTLGQGPEFLTYFQNEAQLEKSRLLSDRFSAERPKGSFSTLEIQRTEQGDSAMYLCASSSLAYQRQETQYFGPGTRLLVL.

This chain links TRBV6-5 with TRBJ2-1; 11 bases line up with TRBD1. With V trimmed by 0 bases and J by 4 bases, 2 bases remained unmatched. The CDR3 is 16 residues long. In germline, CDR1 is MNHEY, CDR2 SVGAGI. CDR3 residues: CASSYSDRGLYNEQFF. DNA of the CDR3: TGTGCCAGCAGTTACTCGGACAGGGGGCTATACAATGAGCAGTTCTTC.

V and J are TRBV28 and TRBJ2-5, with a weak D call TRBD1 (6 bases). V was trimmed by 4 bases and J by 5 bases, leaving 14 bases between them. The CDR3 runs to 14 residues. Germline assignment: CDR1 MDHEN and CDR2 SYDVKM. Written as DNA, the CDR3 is TGTGCCAGCAGTTCGCAACAGGGACGGGAGACCCAGTACTTC. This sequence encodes CASSSQQGRETQYF.

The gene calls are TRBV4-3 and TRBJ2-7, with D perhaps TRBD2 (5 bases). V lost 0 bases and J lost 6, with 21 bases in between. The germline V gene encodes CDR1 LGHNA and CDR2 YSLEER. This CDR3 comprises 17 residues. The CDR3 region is CASSQELGNGGIGEQYF. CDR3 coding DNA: TGCGCCAGCAGCCAAGAGTTGGGCAACGGAGGAATTGGCGAGCAGTACTTC.

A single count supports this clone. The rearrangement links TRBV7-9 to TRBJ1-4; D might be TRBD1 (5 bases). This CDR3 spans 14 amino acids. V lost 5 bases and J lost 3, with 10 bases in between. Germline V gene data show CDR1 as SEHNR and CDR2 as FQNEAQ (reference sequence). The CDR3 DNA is TGTGCCAGCAGCACCCAGGGATCTAATGAAAAACTGTTTTTT. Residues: CASSTQGSNEKLFF.

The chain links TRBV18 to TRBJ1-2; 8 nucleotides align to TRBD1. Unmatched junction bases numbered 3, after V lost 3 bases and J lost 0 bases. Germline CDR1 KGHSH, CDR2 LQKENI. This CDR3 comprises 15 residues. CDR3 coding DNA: TGTGCCAGCTCACCGCAGGGGGCCCCTAACTATGGCTACACCTTC. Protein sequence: CASSPQGAPNYGYTF.

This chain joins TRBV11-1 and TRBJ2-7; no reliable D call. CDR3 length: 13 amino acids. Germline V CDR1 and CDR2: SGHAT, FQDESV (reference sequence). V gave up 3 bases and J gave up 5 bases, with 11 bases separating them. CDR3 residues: CASSLTGGHEQYF. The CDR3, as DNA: TGTGCCAGCAGCTTGACGGGTGGCCACGAGCAGTACTTC.

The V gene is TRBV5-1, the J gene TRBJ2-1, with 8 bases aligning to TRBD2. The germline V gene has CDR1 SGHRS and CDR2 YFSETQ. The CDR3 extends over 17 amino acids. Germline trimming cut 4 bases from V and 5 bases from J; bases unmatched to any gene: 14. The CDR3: CASSPHGREVPHNEQFF. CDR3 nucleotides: TGCGCCAGCAGCCCCCATGGGCGGGAGGTGCCTCACAATGAGCAGTTCTTC. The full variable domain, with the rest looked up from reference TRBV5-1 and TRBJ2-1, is KAGVTQTPRYLIKTRGQQVTLSCSPISGHRSVSWYQQTPGQGLQFLFEYFSETQRNKGNFPGRFSGRQFSNSRSEMNVSTLELGDSALYLCASSPHGREVPHNEQFFGPGTRLTVL.

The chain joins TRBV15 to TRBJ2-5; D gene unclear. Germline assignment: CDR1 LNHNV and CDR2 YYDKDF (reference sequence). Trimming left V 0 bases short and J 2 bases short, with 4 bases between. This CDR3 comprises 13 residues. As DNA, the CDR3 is TGTGCCACCAGCAGAGAGCGGCAAGAGACCCAGTACTTC. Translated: CATSRERQETQYF.

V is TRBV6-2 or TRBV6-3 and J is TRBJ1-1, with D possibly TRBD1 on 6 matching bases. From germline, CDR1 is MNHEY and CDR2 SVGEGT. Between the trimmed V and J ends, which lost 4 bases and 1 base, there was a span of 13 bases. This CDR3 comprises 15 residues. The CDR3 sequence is CASSSQGQGNTEAFF. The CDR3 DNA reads TGTGCCAGCAGTTCCCAGGGGCAGGGGAACACTGAAGCTTTCTTT.

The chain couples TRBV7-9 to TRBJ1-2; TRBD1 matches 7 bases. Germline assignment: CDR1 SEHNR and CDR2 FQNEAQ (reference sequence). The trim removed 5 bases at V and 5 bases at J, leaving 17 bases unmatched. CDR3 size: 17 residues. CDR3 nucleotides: TGTGCCAGCAGCCCACGGGGTCTTGGGACAGAGAGTTATGGCTACACCTTC. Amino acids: CASSPRGLGTESYGYTF.

In nucleotides, the CDR3 is TGCGCCAGCAGCCCACCCCGGACTAGCGGGGTCCACGGGGAGCTGTTTTTT. This codes for CASSPPRTSGVHGELFF. The rearrangement joins TRBV5-1 to TRBJ2-2; 12 bases map to TRBD2. The V gene end was trimmed by 4 bases and the J gene end by 7 bases; junction bases not matched to a gene: 11. The CDR3 has 17 amino acids. Germline V gives CDR1 SGHRS, CDR2 YFSETQ.

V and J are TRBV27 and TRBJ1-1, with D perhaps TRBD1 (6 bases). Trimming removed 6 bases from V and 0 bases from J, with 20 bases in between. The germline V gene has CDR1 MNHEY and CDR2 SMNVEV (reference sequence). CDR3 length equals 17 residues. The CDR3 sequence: CASSRMLQGTMNTEAFF. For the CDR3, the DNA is TGTGCCAGCAGCCGCATGCTACAGGGCACCATGAACACTGAAGCTTTCTTT.

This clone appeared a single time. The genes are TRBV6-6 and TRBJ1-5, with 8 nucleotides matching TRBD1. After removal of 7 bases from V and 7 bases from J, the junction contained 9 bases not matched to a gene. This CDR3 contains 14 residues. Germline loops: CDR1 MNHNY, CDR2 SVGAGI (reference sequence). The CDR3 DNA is TGTGCCAGCACATTACAGGGGGGAGGACAGCCCCAGCATTTT. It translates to CASTLQGGGQPQHF.

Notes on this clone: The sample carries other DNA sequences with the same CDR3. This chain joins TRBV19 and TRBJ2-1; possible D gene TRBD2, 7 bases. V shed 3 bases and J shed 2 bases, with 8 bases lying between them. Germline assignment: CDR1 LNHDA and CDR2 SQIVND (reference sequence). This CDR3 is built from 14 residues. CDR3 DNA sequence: TGTGCCAGTAGTATGGGGGGGCCCTACAATGAGCAGTTCTTC. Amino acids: CASSMGGPYNEQFF.

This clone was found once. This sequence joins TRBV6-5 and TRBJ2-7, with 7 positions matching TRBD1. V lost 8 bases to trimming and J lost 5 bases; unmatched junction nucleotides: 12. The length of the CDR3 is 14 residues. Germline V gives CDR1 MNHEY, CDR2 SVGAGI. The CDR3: CASQKQTGANEQYF. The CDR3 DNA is TGTGCCAGCCAGAAGCAAACAGGGGCAAACGAGCAGTACTTC.

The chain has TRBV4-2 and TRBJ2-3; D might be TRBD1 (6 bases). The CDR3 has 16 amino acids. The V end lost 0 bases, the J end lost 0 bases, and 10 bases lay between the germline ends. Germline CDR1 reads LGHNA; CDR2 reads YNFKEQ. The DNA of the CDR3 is TGTGCCAGCAGCCAAGAACAGGGAATAAGCACAGATACGCAGTATTTT. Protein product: CASSQEQGISTDTQYF.

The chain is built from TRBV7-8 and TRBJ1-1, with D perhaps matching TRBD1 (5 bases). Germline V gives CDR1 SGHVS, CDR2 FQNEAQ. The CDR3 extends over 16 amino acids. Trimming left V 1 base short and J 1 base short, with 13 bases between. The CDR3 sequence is CASSLEYNRPNTEAFF. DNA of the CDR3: TGTGCCAGCAGCTTAGAGTACAACAGGCCGAACACTGAAGCTTTCTTT.

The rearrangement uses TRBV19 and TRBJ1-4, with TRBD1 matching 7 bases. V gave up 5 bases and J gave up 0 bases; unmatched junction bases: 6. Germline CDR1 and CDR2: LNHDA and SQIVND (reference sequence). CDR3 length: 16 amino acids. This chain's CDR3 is CASSLRQGSTNEKLFF. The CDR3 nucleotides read TGTGCCAGTAGTTTAAGACAGGGCTCAACTAATGAAAAACTGTTTTTT.

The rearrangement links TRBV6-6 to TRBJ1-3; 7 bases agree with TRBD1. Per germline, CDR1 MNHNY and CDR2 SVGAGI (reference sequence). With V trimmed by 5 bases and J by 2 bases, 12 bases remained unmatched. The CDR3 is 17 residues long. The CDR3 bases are TGTGCCAGCAGTCGCGACAGGGAATGGTTGGCTGGAAACACCATATATTTT. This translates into CASSRDREWLAGNTIYF.

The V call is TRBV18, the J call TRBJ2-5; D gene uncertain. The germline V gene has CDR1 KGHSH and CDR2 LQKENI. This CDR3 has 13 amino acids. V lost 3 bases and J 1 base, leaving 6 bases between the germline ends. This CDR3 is CASSPILQETQYF. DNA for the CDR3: TGTGCCAGCTCACCGATACTCCAAGAGACCCAGTACTTC.

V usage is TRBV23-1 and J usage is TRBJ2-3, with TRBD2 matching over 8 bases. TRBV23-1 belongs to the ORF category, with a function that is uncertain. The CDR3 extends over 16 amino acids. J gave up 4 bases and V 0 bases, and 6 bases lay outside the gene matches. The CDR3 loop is CASSQSGAGGPDTQYF. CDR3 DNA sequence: TGCGCCAGCAGTCAATCGGGGGCGGGGGGTCCAGATACGCAGTATTTT.

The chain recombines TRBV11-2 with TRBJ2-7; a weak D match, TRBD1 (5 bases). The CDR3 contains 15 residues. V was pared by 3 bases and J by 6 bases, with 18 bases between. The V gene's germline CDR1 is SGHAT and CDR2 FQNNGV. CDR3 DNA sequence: TGTGCCAGCAGCTTTGTTAGGACATCCCCCCCCGAGCAGTACTTC. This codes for CASSFVRTSPPEQYF.

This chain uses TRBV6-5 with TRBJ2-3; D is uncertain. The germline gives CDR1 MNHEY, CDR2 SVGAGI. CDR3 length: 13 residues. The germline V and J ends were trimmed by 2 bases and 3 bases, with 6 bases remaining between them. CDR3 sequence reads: CASSYVRTDTQYF. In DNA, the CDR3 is TGTGCCAGCAGTTACGTACGGACAGATACGCAGTATTTT.